The following is a T cell receptor beta chain sequence with its context. At cycle 4 day 1, cycle 7 day 1, and baseline, blood was sampled. Profiled with immunoSEQ multiplex PCR; TCRdb holds only in-frame clones, not every one. The data show 70,000 or so clones, 80% to 90% seen once. The source of the sample is a study of OX40 agonist ivuxolimab in advanced cancers. V gave up 2 bases and J gave up 5 bases; unmatched junction bases: 9. This CDR3 contains 15 residues. Germline assignment: CDR1 SEHNR and CDR2 FQNEAQ (reference sequence). Material: CD4+ or CD8+ T cells sorted from blood, obtained in a trial of the OX40 agonist ivuxolimab. This sequence originates from an adult with an advanced solid tumor such as melanoma, head and neck, liver or kidney cancer. The chain employs TRBV7-9 and TRBJ2-7; 7 bases are shared with TRBD2. In DNA, the CDR3 is TGTGCCAGCAGCTTATGGGCGGGAGCAAAGGACGAGCAGTACTTC. Its protein is CASSLWAGAKDEQYF. The variable domain in full, with the rest retrieved from reference TRBV7-9 and TRBJ2-7, is DTGVSQNPRHKITKRGQNVTFRCDPISEHNRLYWYRQTLGQGPEFLTYFQNEAQLEKSRLLSDRFSAERPKGSFSTLEIQRTEQGDSAMYLCASSLWAGAKDEQYFGPGTRLTVT.